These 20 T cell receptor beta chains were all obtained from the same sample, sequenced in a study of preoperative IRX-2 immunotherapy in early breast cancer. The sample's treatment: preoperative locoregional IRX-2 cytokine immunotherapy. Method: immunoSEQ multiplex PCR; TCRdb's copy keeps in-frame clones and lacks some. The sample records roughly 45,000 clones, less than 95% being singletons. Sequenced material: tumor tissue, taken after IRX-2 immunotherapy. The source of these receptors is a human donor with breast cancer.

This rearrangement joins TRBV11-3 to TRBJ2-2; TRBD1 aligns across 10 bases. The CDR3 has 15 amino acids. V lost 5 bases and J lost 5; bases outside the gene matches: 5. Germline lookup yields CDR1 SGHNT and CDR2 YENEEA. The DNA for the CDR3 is TGTGCCAGCAGCCCAGGACAGGGGGGGACCGGGGAGCTGTTTTTT. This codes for CASSPGQGGTGELFF.

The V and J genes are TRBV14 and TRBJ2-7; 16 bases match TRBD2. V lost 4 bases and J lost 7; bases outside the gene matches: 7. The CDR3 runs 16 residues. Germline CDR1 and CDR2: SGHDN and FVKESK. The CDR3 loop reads CASSPGTSGRAKEQYF. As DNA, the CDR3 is TGTGCCAGCAGCCCCGGGACTAGCGGGAGGGCGAAGGAGCAGTACTTC.

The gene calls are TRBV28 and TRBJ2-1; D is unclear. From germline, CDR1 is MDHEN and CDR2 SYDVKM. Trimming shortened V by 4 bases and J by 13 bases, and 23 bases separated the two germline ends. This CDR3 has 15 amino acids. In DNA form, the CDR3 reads TGTGCCAGCAGTTCGGTGGAGCTTATCACTATAGGACAGTTCTTC. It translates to CASSSVELITIGQFF.

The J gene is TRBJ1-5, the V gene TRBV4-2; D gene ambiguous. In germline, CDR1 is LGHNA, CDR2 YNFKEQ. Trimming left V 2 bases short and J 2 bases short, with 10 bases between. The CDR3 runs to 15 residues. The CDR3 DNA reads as TGTGCCAGCAGCCAATCCCCCGCAGGCAATCAGCCCCAGCATTTT. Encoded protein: CASSQSPAGNQPQHF.

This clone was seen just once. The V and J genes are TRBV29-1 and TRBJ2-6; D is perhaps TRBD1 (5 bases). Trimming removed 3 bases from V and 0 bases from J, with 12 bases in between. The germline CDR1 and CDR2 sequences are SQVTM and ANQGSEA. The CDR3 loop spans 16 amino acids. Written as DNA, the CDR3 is TGCAGCGTTGAGGGCAGGGCACTCTCTGGGGCCAACGTCCTGACTTTC. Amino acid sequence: CSVEGRALSGANVLTF.

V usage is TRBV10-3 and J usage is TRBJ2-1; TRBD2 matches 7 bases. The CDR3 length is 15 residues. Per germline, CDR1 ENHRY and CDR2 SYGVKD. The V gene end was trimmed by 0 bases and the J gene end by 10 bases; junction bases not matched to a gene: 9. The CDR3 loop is CAISESTGTSAEQFF. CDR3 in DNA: TGTGCCATCAGTGAGTCGACGGGAACTAGCGCCGAGCAGTTCTTC.

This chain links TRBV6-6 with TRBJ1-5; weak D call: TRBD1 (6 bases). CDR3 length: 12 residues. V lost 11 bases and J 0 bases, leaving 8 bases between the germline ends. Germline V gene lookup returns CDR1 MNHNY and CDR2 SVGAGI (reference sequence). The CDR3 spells CAHRDSNQPQHF. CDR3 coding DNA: TGTGCCCACAGGGATAGCAATCAGCCCCAGCATTTT.

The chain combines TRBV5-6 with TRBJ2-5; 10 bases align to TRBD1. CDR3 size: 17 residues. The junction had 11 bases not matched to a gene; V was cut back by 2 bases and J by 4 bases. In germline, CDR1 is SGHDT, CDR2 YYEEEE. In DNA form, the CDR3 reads TGTGCCAGCAGCTTAACGGTCGGACAGGGGGGGGGAGAGACCCAGTACTTC. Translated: CASSLTVGQGGGETQYF.

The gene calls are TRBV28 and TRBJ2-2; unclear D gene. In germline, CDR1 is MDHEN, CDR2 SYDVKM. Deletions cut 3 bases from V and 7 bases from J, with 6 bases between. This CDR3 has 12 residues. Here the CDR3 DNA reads TGTGCCAGCAGTTTTAGGGACGGGGAGCTGTTTTTT. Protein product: CASSFRDGELFF. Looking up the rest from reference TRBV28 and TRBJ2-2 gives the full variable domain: DVKVTQSSRYLVKRTGEKVFLECVQDMDHENMFWYRQDPGLGLRLIYFSYDVKMKEKGDIPEGYSVSREKKERFSLILESASTNQTSMYLCASSFRDGELFFGEGSRLTVL.

The CDR3 loop reads CASSLVFGTGAYEQYF. CDR3 DNA sequence: TGTGCCAGCAGCTTAGTTTTTGGGACAGGGGCTTACGAGCAGTACTTC. The chain combines TRBV7-9 with TRBJ2-7, with TRBD1 matching over 10 bases. Germline loops: CDR1 SEHNR, CDR2 FQNEAQ (reference sequence). V shed 1 base, J shed 4 bases, and the junction held 7 bases outside the gene matches. This CDR3 region has 16 residues.

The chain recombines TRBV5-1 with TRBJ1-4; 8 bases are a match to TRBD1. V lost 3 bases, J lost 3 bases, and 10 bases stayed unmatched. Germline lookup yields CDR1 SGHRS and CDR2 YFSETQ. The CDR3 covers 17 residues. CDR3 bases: TGCGCCAGCAGCTCACAGGGGGGGGGTGCGGCTAATGAAAAACTGTTTTTT. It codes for CASSSQGGGAANEKLFF. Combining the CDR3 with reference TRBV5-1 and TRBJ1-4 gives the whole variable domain KAGVTQTPRYLIKTRGQQVTLSCSPISGHRSVSWYQQTPGQGLQFLFEYFSETQRNKGNFPGRFSGRQFSNSRSEMNVSTLELGDSALYLCASSSQGGGAANEKLFFGSGTQLSVL.

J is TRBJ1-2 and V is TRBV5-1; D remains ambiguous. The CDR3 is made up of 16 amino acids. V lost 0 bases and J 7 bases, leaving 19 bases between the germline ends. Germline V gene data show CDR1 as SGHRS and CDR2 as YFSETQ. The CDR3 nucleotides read TGCGCCAGCAGCTTGGAAGTACCAGACTGGGGAGGTGGCTACACCTTC. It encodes CASSLEVPDWGGGYTF.

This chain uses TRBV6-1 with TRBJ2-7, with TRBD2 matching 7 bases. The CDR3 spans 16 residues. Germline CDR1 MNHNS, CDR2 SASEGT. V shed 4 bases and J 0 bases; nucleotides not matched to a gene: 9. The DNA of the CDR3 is TGTGCCAGCAGTGCTGAGTCTAGCGGTTACTCCTACGAGCAGTACTTC. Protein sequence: CASSAESSGYSYEQYF.

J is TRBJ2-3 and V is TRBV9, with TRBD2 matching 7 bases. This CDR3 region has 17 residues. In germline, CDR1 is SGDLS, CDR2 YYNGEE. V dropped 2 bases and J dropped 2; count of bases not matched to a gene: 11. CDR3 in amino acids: CASSVGVGGMDTDTQYF. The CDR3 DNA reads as TGTGCCAGCAGCGTCGGCGTCGGGGGGATGGACACAGATACGCAGTATTTT.

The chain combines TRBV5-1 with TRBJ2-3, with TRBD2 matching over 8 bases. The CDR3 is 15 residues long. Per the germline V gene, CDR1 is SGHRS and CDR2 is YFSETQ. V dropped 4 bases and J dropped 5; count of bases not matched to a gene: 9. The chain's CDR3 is CASSRQAGEKDTQYF. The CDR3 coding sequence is TGCGCCAGCAGCAGGCAAGCGGGAGAAAAAGATACGCAGTATTTT.

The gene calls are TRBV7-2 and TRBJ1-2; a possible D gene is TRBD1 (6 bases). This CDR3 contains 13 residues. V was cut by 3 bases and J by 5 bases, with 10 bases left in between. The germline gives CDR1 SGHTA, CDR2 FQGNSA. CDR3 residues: CASSFTGPYGYTF. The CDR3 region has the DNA TGTGCCAGCAGCTTCACAGGGCCTTATGGCTACACCTTC.

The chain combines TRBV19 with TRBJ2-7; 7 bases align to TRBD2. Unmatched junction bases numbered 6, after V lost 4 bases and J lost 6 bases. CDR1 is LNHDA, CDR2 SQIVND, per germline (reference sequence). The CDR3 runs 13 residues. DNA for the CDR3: TGTGCCAGTAGTACGGGAACGGGGGGCGAGCAGTACTTC. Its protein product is CASSTGTGGEQYF.

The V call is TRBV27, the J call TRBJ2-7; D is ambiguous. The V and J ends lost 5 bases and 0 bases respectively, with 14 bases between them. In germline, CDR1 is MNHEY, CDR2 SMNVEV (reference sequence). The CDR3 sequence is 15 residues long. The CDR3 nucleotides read TGTGCCAGCAGTATCCGGACCGCCAGCTCCTACGAGCAGTACTTC. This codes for CASSIRTASSYEQYF.

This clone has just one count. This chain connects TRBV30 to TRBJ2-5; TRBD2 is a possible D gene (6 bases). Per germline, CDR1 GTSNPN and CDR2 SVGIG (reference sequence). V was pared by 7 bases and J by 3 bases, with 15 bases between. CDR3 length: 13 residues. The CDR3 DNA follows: TGTGCCTCCTTAGGGCGGGGTAAAGAGACCCAGTACTTC. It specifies CASLGRGKETQYF.

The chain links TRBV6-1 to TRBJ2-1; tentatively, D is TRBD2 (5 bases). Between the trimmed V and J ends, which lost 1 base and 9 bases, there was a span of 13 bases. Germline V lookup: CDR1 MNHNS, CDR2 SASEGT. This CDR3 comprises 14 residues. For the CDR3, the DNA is TGTGCCAGCAGTGAAGGGATCGCGGGTTTTGAGCAGTTCTTC. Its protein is CASSEGIAGFEQFF.